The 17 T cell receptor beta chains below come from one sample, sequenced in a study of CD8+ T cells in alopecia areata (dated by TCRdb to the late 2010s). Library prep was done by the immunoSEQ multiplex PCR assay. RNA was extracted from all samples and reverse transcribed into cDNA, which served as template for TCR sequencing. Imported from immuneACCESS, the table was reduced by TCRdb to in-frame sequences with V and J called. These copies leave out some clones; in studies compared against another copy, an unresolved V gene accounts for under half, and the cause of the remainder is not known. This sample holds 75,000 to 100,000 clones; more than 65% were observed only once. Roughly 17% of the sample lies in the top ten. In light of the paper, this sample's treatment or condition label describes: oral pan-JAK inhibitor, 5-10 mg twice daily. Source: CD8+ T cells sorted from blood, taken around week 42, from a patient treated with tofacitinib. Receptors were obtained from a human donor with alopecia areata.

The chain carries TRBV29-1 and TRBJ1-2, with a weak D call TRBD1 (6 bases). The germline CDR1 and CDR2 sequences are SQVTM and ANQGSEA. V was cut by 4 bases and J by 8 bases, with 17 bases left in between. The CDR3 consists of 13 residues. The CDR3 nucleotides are TGCAGCGTTGCGGGTTTGGGGGCGGACGGCTACACCTTC. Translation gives CSVAGLGADGYTF.

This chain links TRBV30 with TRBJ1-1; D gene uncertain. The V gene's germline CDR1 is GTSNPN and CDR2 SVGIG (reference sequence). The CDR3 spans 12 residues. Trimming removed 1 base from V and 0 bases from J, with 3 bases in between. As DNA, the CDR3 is TGTGCCTGGAGTGGGATGAACACTGAAGCTTTCTTT. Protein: CAWSGMNTEAFF.

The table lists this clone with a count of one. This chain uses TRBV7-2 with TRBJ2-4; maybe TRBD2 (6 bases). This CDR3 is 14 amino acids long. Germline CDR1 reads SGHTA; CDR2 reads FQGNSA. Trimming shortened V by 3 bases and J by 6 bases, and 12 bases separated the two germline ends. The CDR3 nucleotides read TGTGCCAGCAGCTTGGCTAGCGTCGGAAACATTCAGTACTTC. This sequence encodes CASSLASVGNIQYF.

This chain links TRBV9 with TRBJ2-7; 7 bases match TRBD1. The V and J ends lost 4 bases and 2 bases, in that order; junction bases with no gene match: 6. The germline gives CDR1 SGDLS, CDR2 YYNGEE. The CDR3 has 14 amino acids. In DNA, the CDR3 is TGTGCCAGCAGCCCCTCGACAGGGACCTACGAGCAGTACTTC. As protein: CASSPSTGTYEQYF. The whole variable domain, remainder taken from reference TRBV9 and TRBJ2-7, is DSGVTQTPKHLITATGQRVTLRCSPRSGDLSVYWYQQSLDQGLQFLIQYYNGEERAKGNILERFSAQQFPDLHSELNLSSLELGDSALYFCASSPSTGTYEQYFGPGTRLTVT.

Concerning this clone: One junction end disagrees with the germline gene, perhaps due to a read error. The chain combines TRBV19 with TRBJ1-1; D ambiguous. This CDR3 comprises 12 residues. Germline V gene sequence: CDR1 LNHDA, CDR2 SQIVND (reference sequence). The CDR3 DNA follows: TGTGCCAGCAGTATATCCCCTCCGGAAGCTTTCTTT. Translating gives CASSISPPEAFF.

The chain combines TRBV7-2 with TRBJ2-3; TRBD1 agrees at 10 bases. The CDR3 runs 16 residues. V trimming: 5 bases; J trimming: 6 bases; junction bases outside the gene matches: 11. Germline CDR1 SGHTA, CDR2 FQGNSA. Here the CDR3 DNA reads TGTGCCAGCAGCCAAGGGGACAGGGGTAGAATGGATACGCAGTATTTT. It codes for CASSQGDRGRMDTQYF. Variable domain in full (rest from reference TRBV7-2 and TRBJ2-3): GAGVSQSPSNKVTEKGKDVELRCDPISGHTALYWYRQSLGQGLEFLIYFQGNSAPDKSGLPSDRFSAERTGGSVSTLTIQRTQQEDSAVYLCASSQGDRGRMDTQYFGPGTRLTVL.

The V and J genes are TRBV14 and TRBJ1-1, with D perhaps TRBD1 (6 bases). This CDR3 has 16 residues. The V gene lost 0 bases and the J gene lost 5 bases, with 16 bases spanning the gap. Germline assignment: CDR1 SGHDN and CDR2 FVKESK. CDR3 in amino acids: CASSQEGEGVETEAFF. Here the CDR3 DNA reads TGTGCCAGCAGCCAAGAAGGCGAGGGGGTAGAAACTGAAGCTTTCTTT.

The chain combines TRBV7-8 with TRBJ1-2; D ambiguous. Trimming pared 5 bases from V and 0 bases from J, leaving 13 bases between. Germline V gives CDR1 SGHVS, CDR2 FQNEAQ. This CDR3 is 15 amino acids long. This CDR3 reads CASSPRLGTNYGYTF. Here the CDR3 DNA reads TGTGCCAGCAGCCCCCGCTTGGGGACTAACTATGGCTACACCTTC.

CDR3 amino acids: CASSYRRGGWNEQFF. The CDR3 DNA follows: TGTGCCAGCAGTTACAGGCGGGGGGGCTGGAATGAGCAGTTCTTC. The V gene is TRBV6-5, the J gene TRBJ2-1, with TRBD2 matching over 9 bases. V lost 2 bases, J lost 7 bases, and 6 bases stayed unmatched. The CDR3 extends over 15 amino acids. Germline values: CDR1 MNHEY, CDR2 SVGAGI.

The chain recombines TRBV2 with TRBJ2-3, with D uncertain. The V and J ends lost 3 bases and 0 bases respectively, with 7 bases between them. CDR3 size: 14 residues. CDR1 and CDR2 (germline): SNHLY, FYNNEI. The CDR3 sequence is CASSEHPSTDTQYF. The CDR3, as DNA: TGTGCCAGCAGTGAGCACCCTAGCACAGATACGCAGTATTTT.

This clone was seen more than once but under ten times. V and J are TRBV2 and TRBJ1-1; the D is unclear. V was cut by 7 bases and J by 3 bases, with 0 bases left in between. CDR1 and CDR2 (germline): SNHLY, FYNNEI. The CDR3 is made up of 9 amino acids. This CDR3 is CASNTEAFF. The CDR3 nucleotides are TGTGCCAGCAACACTGAAGCTTTCTTT.

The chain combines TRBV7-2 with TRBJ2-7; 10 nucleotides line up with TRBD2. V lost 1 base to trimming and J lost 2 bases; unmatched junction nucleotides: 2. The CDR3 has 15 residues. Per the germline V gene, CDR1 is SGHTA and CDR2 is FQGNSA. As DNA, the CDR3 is TGTGCCAGCAGCTTAGGAAGCGGGGGGGCCTACGAGCAGTACTTC. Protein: CASSLGSGGAYEQYF.

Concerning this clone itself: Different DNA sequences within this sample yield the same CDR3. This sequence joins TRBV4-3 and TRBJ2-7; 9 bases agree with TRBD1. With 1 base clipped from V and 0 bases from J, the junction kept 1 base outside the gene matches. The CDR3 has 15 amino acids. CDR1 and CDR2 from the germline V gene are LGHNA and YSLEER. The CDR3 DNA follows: TGCGCCAGCAGCCAAGGGACAGGGGCCTCCTACGAGCAGTACTTC. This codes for CASSQGTGASYEQYF.

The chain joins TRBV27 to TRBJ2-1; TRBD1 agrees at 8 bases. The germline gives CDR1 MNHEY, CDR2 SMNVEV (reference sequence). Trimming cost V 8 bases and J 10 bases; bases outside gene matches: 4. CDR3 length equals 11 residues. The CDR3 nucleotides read TGTGCCAGCGCGGACAGGGTGGAGCAGTTCTTC. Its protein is CASADRVEQFF.

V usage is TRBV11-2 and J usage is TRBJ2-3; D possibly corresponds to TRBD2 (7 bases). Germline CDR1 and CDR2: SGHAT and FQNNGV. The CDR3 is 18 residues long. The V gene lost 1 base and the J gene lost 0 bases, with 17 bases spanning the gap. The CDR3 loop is CASSLGGLAVTSTDTQYF. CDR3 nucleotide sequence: TGTGCCAGCAGCTTAGGGGGGCTAGCGGTAACTAGCACAGATACGCAGTATTTT.

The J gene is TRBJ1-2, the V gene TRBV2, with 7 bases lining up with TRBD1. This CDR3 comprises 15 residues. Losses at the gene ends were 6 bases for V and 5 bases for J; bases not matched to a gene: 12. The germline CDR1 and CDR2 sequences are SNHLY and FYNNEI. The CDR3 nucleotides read TGTGCCAGCAGCGACAGGGACAGCCGGGGGTATGGCTACACCTTC. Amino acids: CASSDRDSRGYGYTF.

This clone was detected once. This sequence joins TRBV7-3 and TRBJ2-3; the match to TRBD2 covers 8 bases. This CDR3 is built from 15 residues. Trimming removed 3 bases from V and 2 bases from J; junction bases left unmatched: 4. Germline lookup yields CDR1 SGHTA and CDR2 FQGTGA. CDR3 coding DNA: TGTGCCAGCAGCTTCACGGGGGGGCCCACAGATACGCAGTATTTT. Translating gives CASSFTGGPTDTQYF.